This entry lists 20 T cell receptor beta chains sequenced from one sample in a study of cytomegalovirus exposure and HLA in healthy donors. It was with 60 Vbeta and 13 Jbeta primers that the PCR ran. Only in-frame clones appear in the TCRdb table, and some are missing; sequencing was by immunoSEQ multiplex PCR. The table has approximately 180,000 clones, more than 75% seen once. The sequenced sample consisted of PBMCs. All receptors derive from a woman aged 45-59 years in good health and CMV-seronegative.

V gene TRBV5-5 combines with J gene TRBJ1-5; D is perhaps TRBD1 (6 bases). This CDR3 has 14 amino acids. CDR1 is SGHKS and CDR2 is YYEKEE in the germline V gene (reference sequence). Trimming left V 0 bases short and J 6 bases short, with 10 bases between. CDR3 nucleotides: TGTGCCAGCAGCTTGGGGGGGCAGGGTCAGCCCCAGCATTTT. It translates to CASSLGGQGQPQHF.

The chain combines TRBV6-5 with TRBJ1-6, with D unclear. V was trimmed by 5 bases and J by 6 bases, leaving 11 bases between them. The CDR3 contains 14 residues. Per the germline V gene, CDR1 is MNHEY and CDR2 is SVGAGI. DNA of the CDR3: TGTGCCAGCAGTGTGGGGAGGTTTAATTCACCCCTCCACTTT. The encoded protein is CASSVGRFNSPLHF.

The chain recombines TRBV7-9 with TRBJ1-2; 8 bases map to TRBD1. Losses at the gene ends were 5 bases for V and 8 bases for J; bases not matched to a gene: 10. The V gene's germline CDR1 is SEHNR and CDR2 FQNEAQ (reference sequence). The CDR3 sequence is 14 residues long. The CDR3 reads CASSTRTGLWGYTF. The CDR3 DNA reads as TGTGCCAGCAGCACTAGGACAGGGCTTTGGGGCTACACCTTC.

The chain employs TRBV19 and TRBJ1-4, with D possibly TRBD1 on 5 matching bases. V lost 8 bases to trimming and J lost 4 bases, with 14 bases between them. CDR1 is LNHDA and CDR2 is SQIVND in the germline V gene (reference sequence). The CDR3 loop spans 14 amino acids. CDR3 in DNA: TGTGCCAGTTCCCCTTGGGGCGTTAATGAAAAACTGTTTTTT. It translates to CASSPWGVNEKLFF.

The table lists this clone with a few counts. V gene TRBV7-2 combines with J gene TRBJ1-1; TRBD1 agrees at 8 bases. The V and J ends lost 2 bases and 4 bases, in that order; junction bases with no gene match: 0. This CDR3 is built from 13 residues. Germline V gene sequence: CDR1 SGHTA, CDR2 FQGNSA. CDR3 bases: TGTGCCAGCAGCTTAACAGGGGGCACTGAAGCTTTCTTT. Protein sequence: CASSLTGGTEAFF.

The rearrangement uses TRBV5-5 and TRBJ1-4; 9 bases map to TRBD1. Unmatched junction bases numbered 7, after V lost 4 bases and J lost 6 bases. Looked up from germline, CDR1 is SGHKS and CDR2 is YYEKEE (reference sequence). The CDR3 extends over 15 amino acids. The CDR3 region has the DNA TGTGCCAGCAGCCAGCGGACAGGGGAGTATGAAAAACTGTTTTTT. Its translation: CASSQRTGEYEKLFF.

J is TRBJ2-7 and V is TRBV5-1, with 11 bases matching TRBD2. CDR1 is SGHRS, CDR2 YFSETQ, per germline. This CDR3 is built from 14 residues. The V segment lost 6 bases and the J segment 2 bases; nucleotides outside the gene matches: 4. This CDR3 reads CASTRLAGTYEQYF. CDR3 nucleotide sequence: TGCGCCAGCACCCGACTAGCGGGGACCTACGAGCAGTACTTC.

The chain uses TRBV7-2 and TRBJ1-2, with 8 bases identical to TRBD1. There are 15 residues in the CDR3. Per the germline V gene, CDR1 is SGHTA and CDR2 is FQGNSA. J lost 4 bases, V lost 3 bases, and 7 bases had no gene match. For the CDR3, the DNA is TGTGCCAGCAGCTTTACGGGACAGGAGGCCTATGGCTACACCTTC. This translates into CASSFTGQEAYGYTF.

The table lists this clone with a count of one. The CDR3 sequence: CASSLAPGEQYF. The CDR3 DNA follows: TGTGCCAGCAGTTTGGCACCCGGGGAGCAGTACTTC. The rearrangement uses TRBV28 and TRBJ2-7; D not resolved. Germline V gives CDR1 MDHEN, CDR2 SYDVKM. The CDR3 covers 12 residues. V lost 3 bases to trimming and J lost 7 bases, with 10 bases between them.

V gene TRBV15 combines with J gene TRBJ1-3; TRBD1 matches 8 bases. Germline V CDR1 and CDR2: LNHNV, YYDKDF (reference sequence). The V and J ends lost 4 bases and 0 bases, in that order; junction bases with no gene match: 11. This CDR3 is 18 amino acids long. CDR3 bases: TGTGCCACCAGCACCGACCTAGGGACAGGACTCTCTGGAAACACCATATATTTT. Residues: CATSTDLGTGLSGNTIYF. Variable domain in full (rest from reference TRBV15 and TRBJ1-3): DAMVIQNPRYQVTQFGKPVTLSCSQTLNHNVMYWYQQKSSQAPKLLFHYYDKDFNNEADTPDNFQSRRPNTSFCFLDIRSPGLGDTAMYLCATSTDLGTGLSGNTIYFGEGSWLTVV.

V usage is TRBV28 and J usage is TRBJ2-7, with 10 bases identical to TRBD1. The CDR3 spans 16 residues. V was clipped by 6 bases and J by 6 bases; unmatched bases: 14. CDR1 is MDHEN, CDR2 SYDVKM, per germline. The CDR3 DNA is TGTGCCAGCAGCCTTCCCGGGCCCGGGACAGGGGTCGAGCAGTACTTC. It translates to CASSLPGPGTGVEQYF. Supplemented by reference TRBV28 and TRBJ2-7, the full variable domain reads DVKVTQSSRYLVKRTGEKVFLECVQDMDHENMFWYRQDPGLGLRLIYFSYDVKMKEKGDIPEGYSVSREKKERFSLILESASTNQTSMYLCASSLPGPGTGVEQYFGPGTRLTVT.

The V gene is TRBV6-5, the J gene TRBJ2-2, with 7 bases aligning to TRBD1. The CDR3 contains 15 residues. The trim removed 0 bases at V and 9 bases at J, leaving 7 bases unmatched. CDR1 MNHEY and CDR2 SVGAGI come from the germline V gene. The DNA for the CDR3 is TGTGCCAGCAGTTACTCCCCAGGGGGAAGCCGGGAGCTGTTTTTT. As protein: CASSYSPGGSRELFF.

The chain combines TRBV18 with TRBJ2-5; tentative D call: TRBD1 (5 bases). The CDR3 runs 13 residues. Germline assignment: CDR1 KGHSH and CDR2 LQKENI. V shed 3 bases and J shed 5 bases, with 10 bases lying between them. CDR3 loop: CASSPGRVETQYF. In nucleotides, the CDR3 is TGTGCCAGCTCACCGGGCAGGGTGGAGACCCAGTACTTC.

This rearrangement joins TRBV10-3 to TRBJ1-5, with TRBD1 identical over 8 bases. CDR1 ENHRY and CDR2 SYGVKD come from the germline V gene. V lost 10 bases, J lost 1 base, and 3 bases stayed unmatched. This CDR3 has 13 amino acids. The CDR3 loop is CATTGESNQPQHF. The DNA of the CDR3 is TGTGCCACGACAGGGGAGAGCAATCAGCCCCAGCATTTT.

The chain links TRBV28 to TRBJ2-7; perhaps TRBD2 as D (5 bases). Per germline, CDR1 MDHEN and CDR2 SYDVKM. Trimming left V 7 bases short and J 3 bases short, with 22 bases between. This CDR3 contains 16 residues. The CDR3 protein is CASTEGGKQNRYEQYF. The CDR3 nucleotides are TGTGCCAGCACCGAGGGCGGCAAACAAAACCGCTACGAGCAGTACTTC. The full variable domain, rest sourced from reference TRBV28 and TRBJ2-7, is DVKVTQSSRYLVKRTGEKVFLECVQDMDHENMFWYRQDPGLGLRLIYFSYDVKMKEKGDIPEGYSVSREKKERFSLILESASTNQTSMYLCASTEGGKQNRYEQYFGPGTRLTVT.

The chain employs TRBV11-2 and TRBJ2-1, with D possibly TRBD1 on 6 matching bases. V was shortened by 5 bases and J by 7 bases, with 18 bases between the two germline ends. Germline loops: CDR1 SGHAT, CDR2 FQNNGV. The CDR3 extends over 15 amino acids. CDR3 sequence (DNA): TGTGCCAGCAGCCCTAGGACAGAGCTCTGGAATGAGCAGTTCTTC. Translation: CASSPRTELWNEQFF. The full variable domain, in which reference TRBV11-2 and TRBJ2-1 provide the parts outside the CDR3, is EAGVAQSPRYKIIEKRQSVAFWCNPISGHATLYWYQQILGQGPKLLIQFQNNGVVDDSQLPKDRFSAERLKGVDSTLKIQPAKLEDSAVYLCASSPRTELWNEQFFGPGTRLTVL.

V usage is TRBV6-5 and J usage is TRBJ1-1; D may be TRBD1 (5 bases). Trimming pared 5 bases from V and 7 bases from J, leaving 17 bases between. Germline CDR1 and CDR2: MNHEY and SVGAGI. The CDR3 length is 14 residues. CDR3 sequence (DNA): TGTGCCAGCAGTCCTGGGACTCTAAAGCATGAAGCTTTCTTT. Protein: CASSPGTLKHEAFF.

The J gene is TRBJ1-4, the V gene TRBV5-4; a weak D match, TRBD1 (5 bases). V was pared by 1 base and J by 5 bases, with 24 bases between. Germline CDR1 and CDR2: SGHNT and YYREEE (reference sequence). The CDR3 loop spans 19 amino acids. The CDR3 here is CASSLREIQGRGRNEKLFF. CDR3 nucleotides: TGTGCCAGCAGCTTGAGGGAGATCCAGGGCAGAGGGAGGAATGAAAAACTGTTTTTT.

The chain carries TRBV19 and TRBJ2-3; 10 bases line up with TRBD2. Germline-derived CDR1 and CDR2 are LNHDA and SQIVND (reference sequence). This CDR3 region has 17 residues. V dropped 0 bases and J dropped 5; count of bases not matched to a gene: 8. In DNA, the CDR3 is TGTGCCAGTAGTATAGATCGATCGGCTAGCGGGAGAGATACGCAGTATTTT. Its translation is CASSIDRSASGRDTQYF. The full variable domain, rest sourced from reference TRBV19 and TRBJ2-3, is DGGITQSPKYLFRKEGQNVTLSCEQNLNHDAMYWYRQDPGQGLRLIYYSQIVNDFQKGDIAEGYSVSREKKESFPLTVTSAQKNPTAFYLCASSIDRSASGRDTQYFGPGTRLTVL.

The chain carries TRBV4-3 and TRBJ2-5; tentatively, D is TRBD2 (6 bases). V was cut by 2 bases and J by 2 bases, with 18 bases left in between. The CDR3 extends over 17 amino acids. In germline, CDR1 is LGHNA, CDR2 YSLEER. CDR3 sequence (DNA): TGCGCCAGCAGCCAACAAGTTCAAGGGAGGATACAAGAGACCCAGTACTTC. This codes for CASSQQVQGRIQETQYF.